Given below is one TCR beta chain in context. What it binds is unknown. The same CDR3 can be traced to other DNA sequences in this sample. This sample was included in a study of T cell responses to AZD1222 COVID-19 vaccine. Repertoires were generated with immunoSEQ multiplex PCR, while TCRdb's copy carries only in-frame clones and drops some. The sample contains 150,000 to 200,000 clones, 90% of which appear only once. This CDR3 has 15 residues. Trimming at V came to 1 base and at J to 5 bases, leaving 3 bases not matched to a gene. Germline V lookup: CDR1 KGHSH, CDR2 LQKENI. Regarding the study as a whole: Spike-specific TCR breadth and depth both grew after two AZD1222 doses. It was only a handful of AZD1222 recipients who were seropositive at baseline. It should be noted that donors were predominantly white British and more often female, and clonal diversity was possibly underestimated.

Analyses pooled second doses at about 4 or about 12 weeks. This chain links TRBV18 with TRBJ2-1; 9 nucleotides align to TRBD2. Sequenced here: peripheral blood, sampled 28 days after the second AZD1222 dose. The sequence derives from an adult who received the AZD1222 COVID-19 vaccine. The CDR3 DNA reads TGTGCCAGCTCACCACTAGCGGGGGACGACAATGAGCAGTTCTTC. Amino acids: CASSPLAGDDNEQFF.